These 22 T cell receptor beta chains were sequenced from one sample in a study of memory B cells and T cells in multiple sclerosis. Clones were read by immunoSEQ multiplex PCR, and TCRdb kept only the in-frame ones, dropping some. The table includes 46,000 or so clones, roughly 82% detected once. Separate sequencing covered autoproliferating (CFSE-dim) and non-proliferating (CFSE-high) T cells from stimulus-free culture. Replicate wells were pooled after 6 to 8 days of stimulus-free culture of 5x10^7 CFSE-labeled PBMCs. Antigens for these TCRs are unknown. The sample was PBMCs from blood kept in culture. All receptors derive from a human donor with multiple sclerosis.

V and J are TRBV27 and TRBJ2-1; TRBD2 matches 12 bases. From germline, CDR1 is MNHEY and CDR2 SMNVEV (reference sequence). The CDR3 loop spans 17 amino acids. V lost 2 bases, J lost 9 bases, and 11 bases stayed unmatched. CDR3: CASSLHLTSGGRGEQFF. Here the CDR3 DNA reads TGTGCCAGCAGTTTACACCTCACTAGCGGGGGGCGGGGTGAGCAGTTCTTC.

The chain uses TRBV9 and TRBJ2-1, with 10 nucleotides matching TRBD2. The CDR3 sequence is 16 residues long. Trimming removed 4 bases from V and 5 bases from J; junction bases left unmatched: 9. CDR1 and CDR2 from the germline V gene are SGDLS and YYNGEE. CDR3 nucleotide sequence: TGTGCCAGCAGCCCCGTAGCGGGGGGATATAACAATGAGCAGTTCTTC. Translating gives CASSPVAGGYNNEQFF.

In this sample, this clone is medium-sized. The rearrangement links TRBV7-9 to TRBJ2-1; TRBD2 is a possible D gene (6 bases). Germline V CDR1 and CDR2: SEHNR, FQNEAQ (reference sequence). The CDR3 runs to 13 residues. Deletions cut 5 bases from V and 7 bases from J, with 12 bases between. CDR3 sequence reads: CASSSGRGNEQFF. CDR3 bases: TGTGCCAGCAGCAGTGGTCGGGGGAATGAGCAGTTCTTC.

V is TRBV10-3 and J is TRBJ2-7; D may be TRBD1 (5 bases). This CDR3 comprises 13 residues. V lost 10 bases and J 3 bases, leaving 16 bases between the germline ends. Germline CDR1 reads ENHRY; CDR2 reads SYGVKD. The CDR3 is CASSPDDSYEQYF. In DNA form, the CDR3 reads TGTGCCAGTTCACCTGACGACAGCTACGAGCAGTACTTC.

This clone showed up just a few times. The genes are TRBV7-2 and TRBJ2-7; 11 positions agree with TRBD2. The CDR3 is 15 amino acids. Germline V gene sequence: CDR1 SGHTA, CDR2 FQGNSA. The trim removed 1 base at V and 3 bases at J, leaving 2 bases unmatched. The CDR3 DNA reads as TGTGCCAGCAGCTTAGTAGCGGGGGGGCTCTACGAGCAGTACTTC. Its protein is CASSLVAGGLYEQYF.

The V call is TRBV6-5, the J call TRBJ1-2; D might be TRBD1 (5 bases). Germline CDR1 and CDR2: MNHEY and SVGAGI. The germline V and J ends were trimmed by 2 bases and 5 bases, with 18 bases remaining between them. This CDR3 comprises 16 residues. The CDR3 bases are TGTGCCAGCAGTTACGTTGGACACGGACTAGGGTATGGCTACACCTTC. Translated, it gives CASSYVGHGLGYGYTF.

The chain has TRBV27 and TRBJ1-4, with D unclear. From germline, CDR1 is MNHEY and CDR2 SMNVEV (reference sequence). The CDR3 spans 14 residues. V lost 3 bases and J lost 3, with 8 bases in between. The CDR3, as DNA: TGTGCCAGCAGTTTGCGTCAGCCTAATGAAAAACTGTTTTTT. Amino acids: CASSLRQPNEKLFF.

V gene TRBV9 combines with J gene TRBJ1-2, with unresolved D. V lost 5 bases, J lost 0 bases, and 8 bases lay in between. Looked up from germline, CDR1 is SGDLS and CDR2 is YYNGEE. The CDR3 runs to 13 residues. CDR3 sequence: CASSSAANYGYTF. DNA for the CDR3: TGTGCCAGCAGTTCCGCGGCTAACTATGGCTACACCTTC. Full variable domain (remainder filled in from reference TRBV9 and TRBJ1-2): DSGVTQTPKHLITATGQRVTLRCSPRSGDLSVYWYQQSLDQGLQFLIQYYNGEERAKGNILERFSAQQFPDLHSELNLSSLELGDSALYFCASSSAANYGYTFGSGTRLTVV.

The J gene is TRBJ2-2, the V gene TRBV7-8, with D perhaps given as TRBD1 or TRBD2 (5 bases each). The CDR3 contains 14 residues. Looked up from germline, CDR1 is SGHVS and CDR2 is FQNEAQ. Trimming pared 7 bases from V and 5 bases from J, leaving 14 bases between. Here the CDR3 DNA reads TGTGCCAGCACCACCCGTGGGGGAACCGGGGAGCTGTTTTTT. Amino acid sequence: CASTTRGGTGELFF.

The chain uses TRBV2 and TRBJ1-1; D gene unclear. The V end was cut by 4 bases, the J end by 11 bases, with 14 bases between. The CDR3 runs to 12 residues. CDR1 is SNHLY and CDR2 is FYNNEI in the germline V gene. CDR3 sequence reads: CASSAGLLEAFF. CDR3 nucleotide sequence: TGTGCCAGCAGTGCCGGGCTCTTAGAGGCTTTCTTT.

A word on this clone: This sample includes further DNA sequences coding for the same CDR3. V gene TRBV18 combines with J gene TRBJ2-5; D may correspond to TRBD1 or TRBD2 (5 bases each). Looked up from germline, CDR1 is KGHSH and CDR2 is LQKENI. The ends were cut back, 2 bases at V and 2 bases at J, with 6 bases in the middle. The CDR3 has 13 amino acids. The CDR3 protein is CASSPGGQETQYF. CDR3 sequence (DNA): TGTGCCAGCTCACCAGGGGGACAAGAGACCCAGTACTTC.

The chain carries TRBV4-3 and TRBJ2-2, with D perhaps matching TRBD1 (6 bases). Trimming took 1 base from V and 4 from J, leaving 16 bases between them. The CDR3 spans 17 residues. In germline, CDR1 is LGHNA, CDR2 YSLEER. This CDR3 reads CASSQAGTHLSTGELFF. CDR3 DNA sequence: TGCGCCAGCAGCCAAGCCGGGACACACCTCTCCACCGGGGAGCTGTTTTTT.

The J gene is TRBJ1-1, the V gene TRBV7-2, with D hard to call. CDR1 and CDR2 (germline): SGHTA, FQGNSA. The CDR3 runs 13 residues. V lost 4 bases and J lost 3, with 9 bases in between. The CDR3 DNA is TGTGCCAGCAGCTCACGGACGGACACTGAAGCTTTCTTT. Protein: CASSSRTDTEAFF. The variable domain in full, completed from reference TRBV7-2 and TRBJ1-1, reads GAGVSQSPSNKVTEKGKDVELRCDPISGHTALYWYRQSLGQGLEFLIYFQGNSAPDKSGLPSDRFSAERTGGSVSTLTIQRTQQEDSAVYLCASSSRTDTEAFFGQGTRLTVV.

This chain joins TRBV30 and TRBJ2-1; TRBD2 matches 7 bases. Germline CDR1 is GTSNPN and CDR2 is SVGIG (reference sequence). Unmatched junction bases numbered 6, after V lost 5 bases and J lost 2 bases. The CDR3 is made up of 14 amino acids. CDR3 loop: CAWAPSGPYNEQFF. The CDR3 bases are TGTGCCTGGGCACCTAGCGGTCCCTACAATGAGCAGTTCTTC.

This chain joins TRBV19 and TRBJ2-5; 7 positions agree with TRBD2. The DNA end lines up better with TRBJ2-7; the J call may be wrong. CDR1 and CDR2 (germline): LNHDA, SQIVND (reference sequence). The CDR3 loop spans 15 amino acids. The CDR3: CASSEGRTSSYEQYF. DNA for the CDR3: TGTGCCAGTAGTGAGGGGAGGACTAGTTCCTACGAGCAGTACTTC.

This chain links TRBV4-3 with TRBJ2-7, with D tentatively TRBD1 (5 bases). This CDR3 comprises 17 residues. V was pared by 1 base and J by 6 bases, with 22 bases between. Per the germline V gene, CDR1 is LGHNA and CDR2 is YSLEER. CDR3 in DNA: TGCGCCAGCAGCCAAGTAGTGTCGCCGGAAGGGGTTGGCGAGCAGTACTTC. This translates into CASSQVVSPEGVGEQYF.

DNA of the CDR3: TGTGCCAGCAGTGAAAAGTGGACTACACCGTACCAAGAGACCCAGTACTTC. It translates to CASSEKWTTPYQETQYF. The J gene is TRBJ2-5, the V gene TRBV25-1, with D perhaps matching TRBD2 (6 bases). CDR3 length: 17 residues. The germline V gene has CDR1 MGHDK and CDR2 SYGVNS. V gave up 2 bases and J gave up 0 bases, with 16 bases separating them.

The chain joins TRBV7-9 to TRBJ2-7; weak D call: TRBD1 (5 bases). Germline values: CDR1 SEHNR, CDR2 FQNEAQ (reference sequence). Trimming cost V 5 bases and J 3 bases, with 17 bases left between them. The CDR3 is made up of 15 amino acids. The CDR3 here is CASSTTVSPDYEQYF. For the CDR3, the DNA is TGTGCCAGCAGCACGACAGTATCCCCGGACTACGAGCAGTACTTC.

The chain combines TRBV5-1 with TRBJ1-2; D unclear. V shed 0 bases and J shed 0 bases, with 9 bases lying between them. CDR1 and CDR2 (germline): SGHRS, YFSETQ. CDR3 length: 15 amino acids. Written as DNA, the CDR3 is TGCGCCAGCAGCTTGGTAGCGGGGACTAACTATGGCTACACCTTC. As protein: CASSLVAGTNYGYTF.

The table lists this clone with a count of one. The V call is TRBV2, the J call TRBJ2-6; D not resolved. Trimming removed 3 bases at V and 2 bases at J, with 5 bases between. Per germline, CDR1 SNHLY and CDR2 FYNNEI. The CDR3 loop spans 14 amino acids. The DNA of the CDR3 is TGTGCCAGCAGTGACAGGACTGGGGCCAACGTCCTGACTTTC. Protein product: CASSDRTGANVLTF.

The chain links TRBV5-1 to TRBJ1-6, with 7 bases fitting TRBD1. V gave up 4 bases and J gave up 0 bases; unmatched junction bases: 10. Per the germline V gene, CDR1 is SGHRS and CDR2 is YFSETQ. The CDR3 spans 18 residues. The CDR3 sequence is CASSPELQGTSYNSPLHF. The CDR3 DNA reads as TGCGCCAGCAGCCCGGAATTACAGGGGACCTCCTATAATTCACCCCTCCACTTT. The whole variable domain, filled in from reference TRBV5-1 and TRBJ1-6, reads KAGVTQTPRYLIKTRGQQVTLSCSPISGHRSVSWYQQTPGQGLQFLFEYFSETQRNKGNFPGRFSGRQFSNSRSEMNVSTLELGDSALYLCASSPELQGTSYNSPLHFGNGTRLTVT.

The chain joins TRBV5-5 to TRBJ2-7; D tentatively reads TRBD1 or TRBD2 (5 bases each). Trimming took 1 base from V and 2 from J, leaving 16 bases between them. CDR1 is SGHKS and CDR2 is YYEKEE in the germline V gene (reference sequence). CDR3 size: 16 residues. CDR3 amino acids: CASSLTPRDAAYEQYF. In DNA form, the CDR3 reads TGTGCCAGCAGCTTGACCCCCCGGGACGCTGCCTACGAGCAGTACTTC.